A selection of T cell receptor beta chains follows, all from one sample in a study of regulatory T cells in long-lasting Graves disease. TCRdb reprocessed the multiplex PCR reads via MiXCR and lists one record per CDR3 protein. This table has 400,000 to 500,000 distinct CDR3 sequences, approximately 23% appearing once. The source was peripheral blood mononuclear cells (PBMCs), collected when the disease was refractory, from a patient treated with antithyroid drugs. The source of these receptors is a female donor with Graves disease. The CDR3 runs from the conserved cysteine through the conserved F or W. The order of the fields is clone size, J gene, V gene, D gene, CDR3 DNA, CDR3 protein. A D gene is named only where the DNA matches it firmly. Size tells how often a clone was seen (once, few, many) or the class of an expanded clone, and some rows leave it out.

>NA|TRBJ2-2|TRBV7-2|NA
TGTGCCAGCAGCTTAAATGCGGGCACGAACACCGGGGAGCTGTTTTTT
CASSLNAGTNTGELFF
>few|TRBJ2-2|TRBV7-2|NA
TGTGCCGGCAGTTTAGGGCCGAACACCGGGGAGCTGTTTTTT
CAGSLGPNTGELFF
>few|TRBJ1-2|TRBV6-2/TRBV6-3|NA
TGTGCCAGCAAGGGGTGGAGGGGTAACTATGGCTACACCTTC
CASKGWRGNYGYTF
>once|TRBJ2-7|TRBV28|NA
TGTGCCAGCAGTACAGGGGGGGACTACAAGCAGTACTTC
CASSTGGDYKQYF
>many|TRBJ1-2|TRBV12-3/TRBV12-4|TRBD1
TGTGCCAGCAGTTTGGTACAGGGGGGGAACTATGGCTACACCTTC
CASSLVQGGNYGYTF
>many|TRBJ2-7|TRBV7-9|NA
TGTGCCAGCAGCAGAACGGCGGACGAGCAGTACTTC
CASSRTADEQYF
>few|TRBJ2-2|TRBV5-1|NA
TGCGCCAGCAGCTACCCGGACAGCACCGGGGAGCTGTTTTTT
CASSYPDSTGELFF
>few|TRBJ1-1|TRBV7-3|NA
TGTGCCACCCGATGGGTCACAATGAACACTGAAGCTTTCTTT
CATRWVTMNTEAFF
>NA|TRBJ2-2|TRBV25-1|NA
TGTGCCAGCAGTGATAGTAGGATTCCCACCGGGGAGCTGTTTTTT
CASSDSRIPTGELFF
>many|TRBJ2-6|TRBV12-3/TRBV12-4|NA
TGTGCCAGCAGTTTATGGGATGGGGCCAACGTCCTGACTTTC
CASSLWDGANVLTF
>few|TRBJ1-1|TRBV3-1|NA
TGTGCCAGCAGCGCTCCTAACAGAGTGAACACTGAAGCTTTCTTT
CASSAPNRVNTEAFF
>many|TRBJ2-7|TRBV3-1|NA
TGTGCCAGCTCACCAACGGGCGGCGAGCAGTACTTC
CASSPTGGEQYF
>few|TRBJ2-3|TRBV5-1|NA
TGCGCCAGCAGCTTGGAGGAGCTCAGTTCGGATACGCAGTATTTT
CASSLEELSSDTQYF
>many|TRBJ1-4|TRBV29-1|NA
TGCAGCGTTGTAGATGAGGGTGAAAAACTGTTTTTT
CSVVDEGEKLFF
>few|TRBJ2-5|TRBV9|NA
TGTGCCAGCAGCGTCAATACTATTTCGGCGACCCAGTACTTC
CASSVNTISATQYF
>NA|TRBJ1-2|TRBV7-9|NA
TGTGCCAGCAGCCTCCAAGCGGACCTTGGTTGGGGCTACACCTTC
CASSLQADLGWGYTF
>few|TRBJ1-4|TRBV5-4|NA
TGTGCCAGCAGCTTGAACATTCGTAATGAAAAACTGTTTTTT
CASSLNIRNEKLFF
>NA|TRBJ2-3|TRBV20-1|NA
TGCAGTGCTAGGGACCCACTAGGCACAGATACGCAGTATTTT
CSARDPLGTDTQYF
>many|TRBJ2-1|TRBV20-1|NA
TGCAGTGCTAGTTCCAGGGCTGTTTATGTGCAGTTCTTC
CSASSRAVYVQFF
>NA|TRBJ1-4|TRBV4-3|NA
TGCGCCAGCAGCCACGAAGACCTTGCAACTAATGAAAAACTGTTTTTT
CASSHEDLATNEKLFF
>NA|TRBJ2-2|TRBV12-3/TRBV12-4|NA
TGTGCCAGCACCGGGGAGGGGGTGACAGGGGACACCGGGGAGCTGTTTTTT
CASTGEGVTGDTGELFF
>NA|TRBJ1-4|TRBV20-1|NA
TGCAGTGCTCCCCTCATCCCGGGGGTGGAAGAAAAACTGTTTTTT
CSAPLIPGVEEKLFF
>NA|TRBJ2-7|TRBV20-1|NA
TGCAGTGCCGGAAGATCCAAGAGATGGGAGCAGTACTTC
CSAGRSKRWEQYF
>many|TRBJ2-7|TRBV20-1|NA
TGCAGTGCTAGAGATCGCGGTCAGCCAACCTACGAGCAGTACTTC
CSARDRGQPTYEQYF
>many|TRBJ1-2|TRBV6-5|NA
TGTGCCAGCAGTTACTCCAAAGGGGACAATGGGTATGGCTACACCTTC
CASSYSKGDNGYGYTF
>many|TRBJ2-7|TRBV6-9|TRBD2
TGTGCCAGCAGTTACTTGGGACTAGCGGGACTGTACGAGCAGTACTTC
CASSYLGLAGLYEQYF
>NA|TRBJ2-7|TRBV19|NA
TGTGCCAGTAGTATTTATCCGGGAGCCGAGCAGTACTTC
CASSIYPGAEQYF
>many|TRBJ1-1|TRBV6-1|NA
TGTGCCACTACTGAAAGGATGAACACTGAAGCTTTCTTT
CATTERMNTEAFF
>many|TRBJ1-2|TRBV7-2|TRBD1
TGTGCCAGCAACCAAGACAGGGTTAGCTATGGCTACACCTTC
CASNQDRVSYGYTF
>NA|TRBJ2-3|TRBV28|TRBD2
TGTGCCAGCAGTTTATCGGGGCTAGCGGGATATGAAGATACGCAGTATTTT
CASSLSGLAGYEDTQYF
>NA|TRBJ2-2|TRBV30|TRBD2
TGTGCCTGGAGTTCGGGACTAGCGGAAACCGGGGAGCTGTTTTTT
CAWSSGLAETGELFF
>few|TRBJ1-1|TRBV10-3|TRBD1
TGTGCCATCAGCGCAGGGGGGAACACTGAAGCTTTCTTT
CAISAGGNTEAFF
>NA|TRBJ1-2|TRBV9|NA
TGTGCCAGCAGCGAGGGGCTAACAGTGAACTATGGCTACACCTTC
CASSEGLTVNYGYTF
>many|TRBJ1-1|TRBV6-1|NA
TGTGCCAGCAGGGTTACAGGGAGGGACACTGAAGCTTTCTTT
CASRVTGRDTEAFF
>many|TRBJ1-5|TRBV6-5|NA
TGTGCCAGCAGTTTCCAGAGAAACAATCAGCCCCAGCATTTT
CASSFQRNNQPQHF
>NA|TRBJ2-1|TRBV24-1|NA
TGTGCCACCAGTGATTCCGCCTGGGATGAGCAGTTCTTC
CATSDSAWDEQFF
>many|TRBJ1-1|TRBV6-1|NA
TGTGCCAGCAGTCGCCCCGACACTGAAGCTTTCTTT
CASSRPDTEAFF
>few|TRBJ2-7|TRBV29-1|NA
TGCAGCGCCCGGACGGCCGCCTACGAGCAGTACTTC
CSARTAAYEQYF
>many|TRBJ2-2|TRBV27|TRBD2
TGTGCCAGCAGAGGACTAGCGGGAGTGGGCGGGGAGCTGTTTTTT
CASRGLAGVGGELFF
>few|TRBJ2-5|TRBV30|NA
TGTGCCTGGGCTATTGGGGGAGGAGAGACCCAGTACTTC
CAWAIGGGETQYF